The 21 T cell receptor beta chains below were found in one sample sequenced in a study of blood T cell repertoires in COVID-19. Here immunoSEQ multiplex PCR was the method, and the copy in TCRdb shows in-frame clones only, minus some. This repertoire shows tens of thousands of clones, over 70% found once; its top ten account for approximately 12%. Sequencing was done on a sample of peripheral blood. Every receptor here comes from a human donor in a cohort sampled during active COVID-19.

There are many counts of this clone. The chain joins TRBV18 to TRBJ2-7; 7 bases match TRBD1. Germline trimming cut 6 bases from V and 5 bases from J; bases unmatched to any gene: 7. Germline CDR1 and CDR2: KGHSH and LQKENI. The CDR3 spans 13 residues. For the CDR3, the DNA is TGTGCCAGCTCCCACCGGACAGGTGACGAGCAGTACGTC. Translated: CASSHRTGDEQYV.

The chain couples TRBV4-1 to TRBJ2-1, with 11 bases lining up with TRBD2. The V gene's germline CDR1 is MGHRA and CDR2 YSYEKL. Losses at the gene ends were 1 base for V and 5 bases for J; bases not matched to a gene: 7. The CDR3 length is 17 residues. CDR3 sequence: CASSQGDTSGSHNEQFF. Here the CDR3 DNA reads TGCGCCAGCAGCCAAGGGGACACTAGCGGGAGCCACAATGAGCAGTTCTTC.

The chain recombines TRBV5-1 with TRBJ1-2; D unclear. The V gene lost 0 bases and the J gene lost 3 bases, with 9 bases spanning the gap. Germline CDR1 and CDR2: SGHRS and YFSETQ. This CDR3 is built from 14 residues. CDR3 sequence (DNA): TGCGCCAGCAGCTTGGCCGGGGTCTACTATGGCTACACCTTC. Translated, it gives CASSLAGVYYGYTF. The full variable domain, with the rest looked up from reference TRBV5-1 and TRBJ1-2, is KAGVTQTPRYLIKTRGQQVTLSCSPISGHRSVSWYQQTPGQGLQFLFEYFSETQRNKGNFPGRFSGRQFSNSRSEMNVSTLELGDSALYLCASSLAGVYYGYTFGSGTRLTVV.

The chain uses TRBV6-1 and TRBJ2-7; TRBD2 is a possible D gene (6 bases). The germline CDR1 and CDR2 sequences are MNHNS and SASEGT. The V and J ends lost 2 bases and 12 bases respectively, with 17 bases between them. The CDR3 runs 13 residues. CDR3 sequence reads: CASSERLALLTYV. CDR3 bases: TGTGCCAGCAGTGAACGTCTAGCGCTTCTGACGTACGTC.

The V call is TRBV4-3, the J call TRBJ1-6; 10 positions agree with TRBD1. The CDR3 has 15 residues. V shed 4 bases, J shed 9 bases, and the junction held 6 bases outside the gene matches. Germline lookup yields CDR1 LGHNA and CDR2 YSLEER. The CDR3 DNA reads as TGCGCCAGCAGCCCTTCTGGGACAGGGGTTTCACCCCTCCACTTT. Translating it yields CASSPSGTGVSPLHF.

In its sample, this clone was seen a few times. This chain connects TRBV5-4 to TRBJ2-2; weak D call: TRBD1 (6 bases). With 9 bases removed from V and 4 bases from J, the gap between germline ends came to 22 bases. Germline assignment: CDR1 SGHNT and CDR2 YYREEE (reference sequence). The CDR3 runs to 16 residues. CDR3 residues: CATQGFLQGGTGELFF. In DNA, the CDR3 is TGTGCCACCCAGGGGTTCCTCCAAGGTGGCACCGGGGAGCTGTTTTTT.

The rearrangement links TRBV12-5 to TRBJ1-5, with D possibly matching TRBD1 (5 bases). V was pared by 9 bases and J by 0 bases, with 9 bases between. The germline V gene has CDR1 LGHNT and CDR2 FRNRAP. The CDR3 is 13 residues long. CDR3 residues: CASAQGSNQPQHF. The CDR3, as DNA: TGTGCTAGCGCGCAGGGTAGCAATCAGCCCCAGCATTTT.

The rearrangement joins TRBV19 to TRBJ1-5; a possible D gene is TRBD1 (5 bases). Trimming cost V 8 bases and J 7 bases, with 9 bases left between them. From germline, CDR1 is LNHDA and CDR2 SQIVND (reference sequence). The CDR3 runs to 11 residues. The CDR3 DNA reads TGTGCCAGTGGAGGGGACCAGCCCCAGCATTTT. This codes for CASGGDQPQHF.

This chain links TRBV6-6 with TRBJ2-7; 10 bases are shared with TRBD1. Germline-derived CDR1 and CDR2 are MNHNY and SVGAGI (reference sequence). This CDR3 is built from 15 residues. The junction had 13 bases not matched to a gene; V was cut back by 5 bases and J by 9 bases. The CDR3 nucleotides read TGTGCCAGCAGTATGACCGACAGGGGGCCAAGGGGGCAGTACTTC. It is translated as CASSMTDRGPRGQYF.

The chain recombines TRBV6-1 with TRBJ1-2; 7 bases line up with TRBD1. The V gene's germline CDR1 is MNHNS and CDR2 SASEGT. The CDR3 sequence is 15 residues long. J lost 4 bases, V lost 1 base, and 6 bases had no gene match. The CDR3 nucleotides read TGTGCCAGCAGTGAAGTACAGGGGAATCGCTATGGCTACACCTTC. This translates into CASSEVQGNRYGYTF.

The chain links TRBV27 to TRBJ2-5; 10 bases align to TRBD1. Unmatched junction bases numbered 19, after V lost 1 base and J lost 2 bases. The CDR3 loop spans 21 amino acids. Looked up from germline, CDR1 is MNHEY and CDR2 is SMNVEV (reference sequence). The CDR3 loop reads CASSLFAPLGPGQGPQETQYF. In DNA form, the CDR3 reads TGTGCCAGCAGTTTATTCGCCCCCCTAGGTCCGGGACAGGGGCCTCAAGAGACCCAGTACTTC.

This clone was counted a few times. This chain links TRBV7-2 with TRBJ2-7; TRBD1 matches 9 bases. CDR1 SGHTA and CDR2 FQGNSA come from the germline V gene. CDR3 size: 15 residues. After removal of 0 bases from V and 4 bases from J, the junction contained 4 bases not matched to a gene. The CDR3, as DNA: TGTGCCAGCAGCTTAGCCCCGGGACAGGGTTACGAGCAGTACGTC. As protein: CASSLAPGQGYEQYV.

This chain joins TRBV10-2 and TRBJ2-7; 10 bases align to TRBD1. This CDR3 is built from 15 residues. The V gene's germline CDR1 is WSHSY and CDR2 SAAADI. Trimming took 7 bases from V and 4 from J; bases not matched to a gene: 10. DNA of the CDR3: TGCGCCAGCACCTCCGGGACAGGGGATAAGTACGAGCAGTACTTC. Translated: CASTSGTGDKYEQYF.

The V and J genes are TRBV6-2 or TRBV6-3 and TRBJ1-2; D is possibly TRBD1 (5 bases). Looked up from germline, CDR1 is MNHEY and CDR2 is SVGEGT. The CDR3 is 13 amino acids. Trimming took off 2 bases at V and 4 bases at J, with 8 bases between the two ends. CDR3 region: CASSYEGAYGYTF. The CDR3 DNA is TGTGCCAGCAGTTACGAAGGGGCCTATGGCTACACCTTC.

The chain employs TRBV6-4 and TRBJ1-5; tentatively, D is TRBD1 (6 bases). V lost 0 bases and J 4 bases, leaving 13 bases between the germline ends. The CDR3 loop spans 16 amino acids. Germline CDR1 is MRHNA and CDR2 is SNTAGT. The CDR3 region has the DNA TGTGCCAGCAGTGACTCCTACGGACAGAGGAATCAGCCCCAGCATTTT. Its translation: CASSDSYGQRNQPQHF.

This clone was seen once. The genes are TRBV21-1 and TRBJ1-5; TRBD1, the table's D call, was not compared with the DNA. TRBV21-1 is tagged as a pseudogene. The CDR3 runs 14 residues. The CDR3 nucleotides read TGTGCCAGCAGCAAGAGACAGTACGAACAGCCCCAGCATTTT. Translating it yields CASSKRQYEQPQHF.

This clone has just a few counts. In DNA form, the CDR3 reads TGTGCCTGGAAGGGGGGGGCGACTGAAGCTTTCTTT. It codes for CAWKGGATEAFF. The chain couples TRBV30 to TRBJ1-1; D possibly corresponds to TRBD1 (6 bases). This CDR3 contains 12 residues. V was trimmed by 4 bases and J by 5 bases, leaving 11 bases between them. From germline, CDR1 is GTSNPN and CDR2 SVGIG (reference sequence).

J is TRBJ2-3 and V is TRBV11-2, with TRBD1 matching over 7 bases. CDR3 size: 14 residues. Germline V gives CDR1 SGHAT, CDR2 FQNNGV. Trimming took 3 bases from V and 5 from J; bases not matched to a gene: 5. The CDR3 DNA is TGTGCCAGCAGCTTTCCGGGACAGCTAGATACGCAGTATTTT. Amino acids: CASSFPGQLDTQYF.

As to this clone: The same CDR3 is also encoded by other DNA sequences in this sample. This chain connects TRBV7-9 to TRBJ1-2; the match to TRBD1 covers 7 bases. V gave up 3 bases and J gave up 3 bases; unmatched junction bases: 1. Germline assignment: CDR1 SEHNR and CDR2 FQNEAQ (reference sequence). The CDR3 is 13 amino acids. The DNA of the CDR3 is TGTGCCAGCAGCTTTGGGACAGACTATGGCTACACCTTC. It is translated as CASSFGTDYGYTF.

In this sample, this clone turned up a few times. This chain joins TRBV5-1 and TRBJ1-3; D is undetermined. Trimming pared 0 bases from V and 8 bases from J, leaving 12 bases between. Per the germline V gene, CDR1 is SGHRS and CDR2 is YFSETQ. This CDR3 comprises 14 residues. Here the CDR3 reads CASSLGAFTDTIYF. The DNA of the CDR3 is TGCGCCAGCAGCTTGGGAGCTTTTACGGACACCATATATTTT. The full variable domain, its missing parts supplied by reference TRBV5-1 and TRBJ1-3, is KAGVTQTPRYLIKTRGQQVTLSCSPISGHRSVSWYQQTPGQGLQFLFEYFSETQRNKGNFPGRFSGRQFSNSRSEMNVSTLELGDSALYLCASSLGAFTDTIYFGEGSWLTVV.

This chain links TRBV20-1 with TRBJ1-2; D unresolved. CDR1 is DFQATT, CDR2 SNEGSKA, per germline (reference sequence). The CDR3 spans 10 residues. DNA for the CDR3: TGCGCGGCCCGAAACTATGGCTACACCTTC. Residues: CAARNYGYTF.